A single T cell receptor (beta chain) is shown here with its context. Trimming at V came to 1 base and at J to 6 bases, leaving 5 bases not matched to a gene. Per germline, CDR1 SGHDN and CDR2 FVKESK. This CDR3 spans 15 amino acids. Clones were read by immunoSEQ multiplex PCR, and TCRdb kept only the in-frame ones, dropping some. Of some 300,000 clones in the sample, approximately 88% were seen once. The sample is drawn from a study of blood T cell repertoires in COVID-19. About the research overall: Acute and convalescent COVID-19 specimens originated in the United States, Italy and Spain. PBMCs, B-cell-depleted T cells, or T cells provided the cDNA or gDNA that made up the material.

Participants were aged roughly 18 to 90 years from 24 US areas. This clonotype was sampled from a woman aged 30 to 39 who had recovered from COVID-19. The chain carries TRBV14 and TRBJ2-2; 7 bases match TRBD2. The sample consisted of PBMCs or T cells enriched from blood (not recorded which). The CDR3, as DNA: TGTGCCAGCAGCCAAGTTCCGCGGGAGTCCGGGGAGCTGTTTTTT. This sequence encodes CASSQVPRESGELFF. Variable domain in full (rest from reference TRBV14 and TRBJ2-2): EAGVTQFPSHSVIEKGQTVTLRCDPISGHDNLYWYRRVMGKEIKFLLHFVKESKQDESGMPNNRFLAERTGGTYSTLKVQPAELEDSGVYFCASSQVPRESGELFFGEGSRLTVL.